The 28 T cell receptor beta chains in this list originate from one sample, sequenced in a study of T cells in Graves' hyperthyroidism and ophthalmopathy. RNA transcripts gave rise to amplified TCR beta CDR3 regions. The study used the HTBI primer set for a first-round RT-PCR of the TCR CDR3. MiXCR was run by TCRdb on the multiplex PCR reads, yielding one entry per CDR3 protein. The data hold 500,000 to 800,000 distinct CDR3 sequences, with 45% observed a single time. The source material was peripheral blood or thyroid tissue (not recorded which). The receptors were sampled from an adult man with Graves' disease, either hyperthyroidism or ophthalmopathy (not recorded which).

Remarks on this clonotype: At one of its ends the junction is not consistent with the germline gene, which may arise from a read error. The gene calls are TRBV7-9 and TRBJ2-5, with 8 bases that match TRBD1. Germline loops: CDR1 SEHNR, CDR2 FQNEAQ (reference sequence). CDR3 size: 14 residues. The CDR3 region is CGSSPGQGQETQYF. CDR3 coding DNA: TGTGGCAGCAGCCCCGGACAGGGCCAAGAGACCCAGTACTTC.

The chain combines TRBV7-9 with TRBJ1-1, with TRBD1 matching 8 bases. Per the germline V gene, CDR1 is SEHNR and CDR2 is FQNEAQ (reference sequence). This CDR3 has 16 residues. V lost 5 bases to trimming and J lost 3 bases; unmatched junction nucleotides: 11. For the CDR3, the DNA is TGTGCCAGCAGCCCGGACAGGGTGGCATTCGACACTGAAGCTTTCTTT. Residues: CASSPDRVAFDTEAFF.

The chain uses TRBV2 and TRBJ1-5; TRBD1 aligns across 7 bases. From germline, CDR1 is SNHLY and CDR2 FYNNEI. Unmatched junction bases numbered 9, after V lost 6 bases and J lost 4 bases. The CDR3 has 15 residues. CDR3 DNA: TGTGCCAGCAGCCAAGACGACAGGGAGAATCAGCCCCAGCATTTT. It yields the protein CASSQDDRENQPQHF.

The chain links TRBV7-9 to TRBJ2-7, with D possibly being TRBD2 (5 bases). The CDR3 length is 15 residues. Per the germline V gene, CDR1 is SEHNR and CDR2 is FQNEAQ (reference sequence). Trimming removed 1 base from V and 3 bases from J, with 13 bases in between. CDR3 sequence reads: CASSLEATGNYEQYF. DNA for the CDR3: TGTGCCAGCAGCTTAGAAGCTACGGGAAACTACGAGCAGTACTTC.

This sequence joins TRBV2 and TRBJ2-7; 7 bases match TRBD1. This CDR3 comprises 16 residues. V was pared by 9 bases and J by 0 bases, with 14 bases of the junction left unmatched. Looked up from germline, CDR1 is SNHLY and CDR2 is FYNNEI. CDR3 DNA sequence: TGTGCCAGTCGCCTCTTCGGGACAGCCCTCTCCTACGAGCAGTACTTC. Its protein is CASRLFGTALSYEQYF.

The sample holds many counts of this clonotype. The rearrangement links TRBV29-1 to TRBJ2-7; possibly TRBD1 for D (5 bases). V was trimmed by 0 bases and J by 8 bases, leaving 14 bases between them. The CDR3 is 13 residues long. Per the germline V gene, CDR1 is SQVTM and CDR2 is ANQGSEA. The CDR3 nucleotides are TGCAGCGTTGAAGATGTTTTTGACAGCAAGCAGTACTTC. It translates to CSVEDVFDSKQYF.

This clonotype has a count of ten or more. This chain links TRBV29-1 with TRBJ2-7; 7 bases match TRBD1. Losses at the gene ends were 4 bases for V and 6 bases for J; bases not matched to a gene: 3. Germline assignment: CDR1 SQVTM and CDR2 ANQGSEA. The CDR3 contains 11 residues. The CDR3 nucleotides are TGCAGCGTTGGTCCAGGGGGCGAGCAGTACTTC. Its protein product is CSVGPGGEQYF.

This clonotype was detected ten times or more. The V call is TRBV11-2, the J call TRBJ2-7; D could derive from TRBD1 or TRBD2 (5 bases each). V lost 5 bases and J lost 1, with 21 bases in between. The CDR3 is made up of 17 amino acids. The V gene's germline CDR1 is SGHAT and CDR2 FQNNGV. CDR3 in amino acids: CASSRTRGSGNSYEQYF. The CDR3 DNA reads TGTGCCAGCAGCCGAACACGGGGTTCAGGGAATTCCTACGAGCAGTACTTC.

This clonotype is a singleton in its sample. The chain employs TRBV7-9 and TRBJ2-7, with 7 bases aligning to TRBD1. The CDR3 totals 15 residues. Trimming cost V 5 bases and J 1 base; bases outside gene matches: 8. Germline V gene data show CDR1 as SEHNR and CDR2 as FQNEAQ (reference sequence). The CDR3 coding sequence is TGTGCCAGCAGCCCGGGACAGAGCGGTTCCTACGAGCAGTACTTC. It is translated as CASSPGQSGSYEQYF.

With respect to this clonotype: Being one base from a much bigger clone, this may be a read error. The final CDR3 position lacks the conserved phenylalanine or tryptophan, pointing to a likely read error. This chain joins TRBV10-3 and TRBJ1-2; no definite D call. Germline V gene sequence: CDR1 ENHRY, CDR2 SYGVKD. V was cut by 0 bases and J by 4 bases, with 6 bases left in between. The CDR3 is 13 amino acids. CDR3 sequence (DNA): TGTGCCATCAGTGAGTCCCTCCCCTATGGCTACACCTCC. This translates into CAISESLPYGYTS.

This clonotype has only a few counts. The J gene is TRBJ1-1, the V gene TRBV5-1; D is undetermined. This CDR3 is built from 13 residues. The V gene's germline CDR1 is SGHRS and CDR2 YFSETQ. Trimming removed 2 bases at V and 2 bases at J, with 7 bases between. The CDR3 DNA follows: TGCGCCAGCAGCTTAGGGTTTAACACTGAAGCTTTCTTT. Translating it yields CASSLGFNTEAFF.

This chain links TRBV29-1 with TRBJ1-3; D gene uncertain. The germline CDR1 and CDR2 sequences are SQVTM and ANQGSEA. The V gene lost 4 bases and the J gene lost 4 bases, with 11 bases spanning the gap. CDR3 length equals 13 residues. CDR3 nucleotides: TGCAGCGTTGCTCGGTTAGCGGGAAACACCATATATTTT. Its translation is CSVARLAGNTIYF.

This clonotype appeared a few times. This chain links TRBV10-2 with TRBJ1-2; the D gene is possibly TRBD1 (5 bases). V was shortened by 4 bases and J by 1 base, with 16 bases between the two germline ends. This CDR3 is built from 16 residues. Germline CDR1 reads WSHSY; CDR2 reads SAAADI. This chain's CDR3 is CASSVYRKYINYGYTF. In DNA form, the CDR3 reads TGCGCCAGCAGTGTCTACAGGAAATACATTAACTATGGCTACACCTTC.

The rearrangement joins TRBV10-3 to TRBJ1-2, with TRBD1 matching 7 bases. The CDR3 covers 14 residues. Germline V CDR1 and CDR2: ENHRY, SYGVKD. V trimming: 3 bases; J trimming: 2 bases; junction bases outside the gene matches: 3. The CDR3 reads CAISEWGQNYGYTF. The CDR3, as DNA: TGTGCCATCAGTGAATGGGGACAGAACTATGGCTACACCTTC.

Details on this clonotype: A read error is possible here, since a much larger clone lies one base away. Because it lacks the conserved phenylalanine or tryptophan at the end, this CDR3 is likely a read error. V usage is TRBV20-1 and J usage is TRBJ2-5, with D unresolved. This CDR3 is built from 14 residues. Germline lookup yields CDR1 DFQATT and CDR2 SNEGSKA (reference sequence). Trimming left V 2 bases short and J 5 bases short, with 15 bases between. CDR3 DNA sequence: TGCAGTGCTAGACTCCTTGGCAGTACGGAGACCCAGTACGTC. This sequence encodes CSARLLGSTETQYV.

J is TRBJ1-3 and V is TRBV10-3; perhaps TRBD1 as D (5 bases). The length of the CDR3 is 14 residues. Germline lookup yields CDR1 ENHRY and CDR2 SYGVKD. V lost 3 bases and J 1 base, leaving 7 bases between the germline ends. This chain's CDR3 is CAISEGESGNTIYF. The CDR3 nucleotides read TGTGCCATCAGTGAAGGGGAATCTGGAAACACCATATATTTT.

This clonotype was seen a few times. The CDR3 here is CAIRDTGTGNHEQYF. Here the CDR3 DNA reads TGTGCCATCAGGGATACCGGGACAGGGAATCACGAGCAGTACTTC. The V and J genes are TRBV10-3 and TRBJ2-7, with 9 bases lining up with TRBD1. The CDR3 is 15 amino acids. Per germline, CDR1 ENHRY and CDR2 SYGVKD. After removal of 6 bases from V and 5 bases from J, the junction contained 11 bases not matched to a gene.

CDR3 nucleotides: TGTGCCAGCACCCCCCGCGCAGCGGGGGGCTTCGAGCAGTACTTC. Residues: CASTPRAAGGFEQYF. The chain couples TRBV19 to TRBJ2-7; 9 bases are a match to TRBD2. The germline CDR1 and CDR2 sequences are LNHDA and SQIVND (reference sequence). V dropped 9 bases and J dropped 6; count of bases not matched to a gene: 15. The CDR3 loop spans 15 amino acids.

Comments on this clonotype: A much larger clone lies one base from this, so it may be a read error. The chain recombines TRBV9 with TRBJ1-5, with 7 bases fitting TRBD1. The CDR3 has 15 residues. The J segment lost 7 bases and the V segment lost 0 bases, leaving 7 bases of the junction unmatched. The V gene's germline CDR1 is SGDLS and CDR2 YYNGEE. The CDR3 loop is CASSVGSQGGQPQHF. CDR3 DNA sequence: TGTGCCAGCAGCGTAGGTAGCCAGGGGGGACAGCCCCAGCATTTT. The full variable domain, with the rest looked up from reference TRBV9 and TRBJ1-5, is DSGVTQTPKHLITATGQRVTLRCSPRSGDLSVYWYQQSLDQGLQFLIQYYNGEERAKGNILERFSAQQFPDLHSELNLSSLELGDSALYFCASSVGSQGGQPQHFGDGTRLSIL.

The chain recombines TRBV20-1 with TRBJ1-5; the match to TRBD1 covers 10 bases. The CDR3 covers 15 residues. With V trimmed by 0 bases and J by 6 bases, 5 bases remained unmatched. From germline, CDR1 is DFQATT and CDR2 SNEGSKA (reference sequence). The CDR3 bases are TGCAGTGCTAGAGATCGACAGGGGGCTCTTCAGCCCCAGCATTTT. It yields the protein CSARDRQGALQPQHF.

This clonotype was seen only once. The genes are TRBV29-1 and TRBJ2-7, with D tentatively TRBD1 or TRBD2 (5 bases each). CDR3 length: 15 amino acids. Trimming pared 3 bases from V and 4 bases from J, leaving 19 bases between. CDR1 SQVTM and CDR2 ANQGSEA come from the germline V gene. The CDR3 nucleotides are TGCAGCGTTGATGACGGGGCGACTGAAGCTTACGAGCAGTACTTC. Its protein product is CSVDDGATEAYEQYF.

The chain has TRBV12-3 or TRBV12-4 and TRBJ2-5; TRBD1 is a possible D gene (5 bases). V was clipped by 4 bases and J by 4 bases, with 19 bases between them. This CDR3 contains 16 residues. CDR3 sequence: CASSSPGGVGRETQYF. The CDR3 DNA sequence: TGTGCCAGCAGTTCCCCGGGTGGGGTGGGGCGAGAGACCCAGTACTTC.

This clonotype was seen a handful of times. The chain combines TRBV12-5 with TRBJ1-2; D is uncertain. CDR1 is LGHNT and CDR2 is FRNRAP in the germline V gene. The CDR3 consists of 12 residues. Trimming cost V 0 bases and J 5 bases, with 4 bases left between them. CDR3 amino acids: CASGLVGYGYTF. As DNA, the CDR3 is TGTGCTAGTGGTTTGGTAGGATATGGCTACACCTTC.

This clonotype was seen only a few times. A read error may be the cause here, since a much bigger clone is one base away. The gene calls are TRBV2 and TRBJ1-1; no firm D call. CDR3 size: 13 residues. CDR1 SNHLY and CDR2 FYNNEI come from the germline V gene. V was shortened by 4 bases and J by 1 base, with 7 bases between the two germline ends. The CDR3 nucleotides read TGTGCCAGCAGTGCGAGCCGGAACACTGAAGCTTTCTTT. Amino acid sequence: CASSASRNTEAFF. The variable domain in full, completed from reference TRBV2 and TRBJ1-1, reads EPEVTQTPSHQVTQMGQEVILRCVPISNHLYFYWYRQILGQKVEFLVSFYNNEISEKSEIFDDQFSVERPDGSNFTLKIRSTKLEDSAMYFCASSASRNTEAFFGQGTRLTVV.

This clonotype was recorded a few times. V gene TRBV10-3 combines with J gene TRBJ1-2, with TRBD1 identical over 7 bases. The CDR3 consists of 17 residues. V gave up 8 bases and J gave up 1 base; unmatched junction bases: 16. Germline V gene sequence: CDR1 ENHRY, CDR2 SYGVKD. CDR3 sequence: CAIGPSLGTALNYGYTF. CDR3 coding DNA: TGTGCCATCGGACCCTCCCTCGGGACAGCGCTTAACTATGGCTACACCTTC.

The chain employs TRBV6-5 and TRBJ1-1; TRBD1 is a possible D gene (6 bases). Trimming removed 4 bases at V and 0 bases at J, with 12 bases between. Germline CDR1 and CDR2: MNHEY and SVGAGI. The CDR3 has 15 amino acids. Here the CDR3 DNA reads TGTGCCAGCAGTTTAGGGGGGAACATGAACACTGAAGCTTTCTTT. Its protein is CASSLGGNMNTEAFF.

V usage is TRBV19 and J usage is TRBJ2-2; possibly TRBD1 for D (5 bases). The length of the CDR3 is 16 residues. Trimming removed 5 bases at V and 0 bases at J, with 13 bases between. Germline CDR1 is LNHDA and CDR2 is SQIVND (reference sequence). CDR3: CASSPWGRTNTGELFF. In DNA form, the CDR3 reads TGTGCCAGTAGTCCGTGGGGCAGGACGAACACCGGGGAGCTGTTTTTT. The whole variable domain, filled in from reference TRBV19 and TRBJ2-2, reads DGGITQSPKYLFRKEGQNVTLSCEQNLNHDAMYWYRQDPGQGLRLIYYSQIVNDFQKGDIAEGYSVSREKKESFPLTVTSAQKNPTAFYLCASSPWGRTNTGELFFGEGSRLTVL.

As to this clonotype: Given a much more abundant clone one base away, this may be a read error. This chain joins TRBV7-3 and TRBJ1-3; no clear D. Germline V gives CDR1 SGHTA, CDR2 FQGTGA. CDR3 length: 14 residues. V was trimmed by 2 bases and J by 2 bases, leaving 7 bases between them. The CDR3: CASSLRVAGNTIYF. The DNA for the CDR3 is TGTGCCAGCAGCTTACGTGTCGCTGGAAACACCATATATTTT.